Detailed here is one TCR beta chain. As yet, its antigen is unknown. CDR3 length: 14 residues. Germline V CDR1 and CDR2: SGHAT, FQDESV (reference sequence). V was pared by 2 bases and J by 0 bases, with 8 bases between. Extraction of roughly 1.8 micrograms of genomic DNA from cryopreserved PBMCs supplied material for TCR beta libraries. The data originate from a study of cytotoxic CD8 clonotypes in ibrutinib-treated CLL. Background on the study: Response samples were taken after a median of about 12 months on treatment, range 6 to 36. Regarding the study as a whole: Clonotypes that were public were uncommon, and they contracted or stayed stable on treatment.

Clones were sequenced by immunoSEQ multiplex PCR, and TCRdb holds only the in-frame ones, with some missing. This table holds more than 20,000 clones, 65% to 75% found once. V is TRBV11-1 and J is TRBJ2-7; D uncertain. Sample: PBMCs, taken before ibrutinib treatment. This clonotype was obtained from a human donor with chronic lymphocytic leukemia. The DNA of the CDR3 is TGTGCCAGCAGCTTATACGCTGGCTCCTACGAGCAGTACTTC. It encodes CASSLYAGSYEQYF. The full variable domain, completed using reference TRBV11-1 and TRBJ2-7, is EAEVAQSPRYKITEKSQAVAFWCDPISGHATLYWYRQILGQGPELLVQFQDESVVDDSQLPKDRFSAERLKGVDSTLKIQPAELGDSAMYLCASSLYAGSYEQYFGPGTRLTVT.